The 14 T cell receptor beta chains below all came from one sample that was sequenced in a study of blood T cell repertoires in COVID-19. This table comes from immunoSEQ multiplex PCR, and its TCRdb copy is limited to in-frame clones, with some not included. Here the sample spans 250,000 to 350,000 clones, about 85% being singletons. Sequenced: peripheral blood. These receptors all stem from a human donor with COVID-19, enrolled during active disease. The donor label of this sample is uncertain.

The chain joins TRBV5-8 to TRBJ1-1; the D is unclear. V lost 3 bases, J lost 0 bases, and 9 bases lay in between. The CDR3 extends over 14 amino acids. Per the germline V gene, CDR1 is SGHTS and CDR2 is YDEGEE. Here the CDR3 DNA reads TGTGCCAGCAGCTGGAGGATGGTGAACACTGAAGCTTTCTTT. As protein: CASSWRMVNTEAFF.

The chain carries TRBV7-9 and TRBJ2-5, with D unresolved. CDR1 is SEHNR and CDR2 is FQNEAQ in the germline V gene (reference sequence). V lost 7 bases and J lost 5, with 14 bases in between. The CDR3 totals 13 residues. CDR3 nucleotide sequence: TGTGCCAGCATCACTGGGCAATCGGAGACCCAGTACTTC. Its translation: CASITGQSETQYF.

The rearrangement uses TRBV9 and TRBJ2-1; tentative D call: TRBD2 (5 bases). Trimming pared 4 bases from V and 1 base from J, leaving 12 bases between. The CDR3 is 15 residues long. CDR1 and CDR2 (germline): SGDLS, YYNGEE. CDR3 sequence reads: CASSRSEGSYNEQFF. CDR3 nucleotide sequence: TGTGCCAGCAGCAGATCAGAGGGATCCTACAATGAGCAGTTCTTC.

The chain uses TRBV6-1 and TRBJ1-2; no clear D. Germline assignment: CDR1 MNHNS and CDR2 SASEGT. The CDR3 spans 15 residues. Deletions cut 3 bases from V and 4 bases from J, with 15 bases between. CDR3 DNA: TGTGCCAGCAGTGAGGCGGGCTCCGAGGTCTATGGCTACACCTTC. This sequence encodes CASSEAGSEVYGYTF.

V gene TRBV6-5 combines with J gene TRBJ1-2, with 8 bases fitting TRBD1. The V and J ends lost 6 bases and 3 bases, in that order; junction bases with no gene match: 9. The CDR3 sequence is 15 residues long. The V gene's germline CDR1 is MNHEY and CDR2 SVGAGI. The DNA of the CDR3 is TGTGCCAGCAGCCCGACAGGGGCCCTTCACTATGGCTACACCTTC. Protein sequence: CASSPTGALHYGYTF.

This chain connects TRBV28 to TRBJ2-7, with D uncertain. The length of the CDR3 is 15 residues. The germline V gene has CDR1 MDHEN and CDR2 SYDVKM. Trimming removed 6 bases at V and 1 base at J, with 16 bases between. The CDR3 here is CASSLTRKPSYEQYF. CDR3 nucleotide sequence: TGTGCCAGCAGCCTCACCAGGAAACCGTCCTACGAGCAGTACTTC.

The rearrangement uses TRBV27 and TRBJ2-5, with 12 positions matching TRBD1. The V gene end was trimmed by 3 bases and the J gene end by 5 bases; junction bases not matched to a gene: 4. The V gene's germline CDR1 is MNHEY and CDR2 SMNVEV (reference sequence). This CDR3 region has 15 residues. DNA of the CDR3: TGTGCCAGCAGTTTTGGGACAGGGGGCCGGGAGACCCAGTACTTC. Amino acids: CASSFGTGGRETQYF.

This chain links TRBV5-4 with TRBJ1-3; maybe TRBD1 (6 bases). The CDR3 consists of 17 residues. Looked up from germline, CDR1 is SGHNT and CDR2 is YYREEE (reference sequence). Trimming left V 3 bases short and J 0 bases short, with 16 bases between. As DNA, the CDR3 is TGTGCCAGCAGCTCGGACAGAACAGGTTACTCTGGAAACACCATATATTTT. This encodes CASSSDRTGYSGNTIYF.

V is TRBV29-1 and J is TRBJ2-1; 8 positions match TRBD2. The junction had 4 bases not matched to a gene; V was cut back by 5 bases and J by 4 bases. The CDR3 is made up of 13 amino acids. Germline lookup yields CDR1 SQVTM and CDR2 ANQGSEA. The CDR3 DNA follows: TGCAGCGTTCGACCGGGAGGGTACAATGAGCAGTTCTTC. It translates to CSVRPGGYNEQFF.

This clone showed up just once. This chain links TRBV3-1 (or the pseudogene TRBV3-2) with TRBJ1-1; D is possibly TRBD1 (5 bases). Trimming pared 0 bases from V and 1 base from J, leaving 30 bases between. CDR1 is LGHDT, CDR2 YNNKEL, per germline (reference sequence). This CDR3 is 22 amino acids long. The CDR3 protein is CASSQDRRGRKSPRRGNTEAFF. The CDR3 DNA follows: TGTGCCAGCAGCCAAGATAGGCGGGGCAGGAAATCCCCACGGCGGGGGAACACTGAAGCTTTCTTT.

The rearrangement joins TRBV5-8 to TRBJ1-5, with 7 nucleotides matching TRBD1. The CDR3 is made up of 15 amino acids. Germline lookup yields CDR1 SGHTS and CDR2 YDEGEE. V gave up 1 base and J gave up 5 bases; unmatched junction bases: 6. The CDR3 here is CASSLRSQGDQPQHF. The CDR3, as DNA: TGTGCCAGCAGCTTGCGTAGCCAGGGGGATCAGCCCCAGCATTTT.

J is TRBJ2-1 and V is TRBV9; 12 nucleotides agree with TRBD2. The CDR3 extends over 14 amino acids. Trimming cost V 4 bases and J 9 bases; bases outside gene matches: 5. Germline V gene sequence: CDR1 SGDLS, CDR2 YYNGEE. The CDR3 DNA follows: TGTGCCAGCAGCCAGGGACTAGCGGGCTTTGAGCAGTTCTTC. It specifies CASSQGLAGFEQFF. Drawing the rest from reference TRBV9 and TRBJ2-1, the complete variable domain is DSGVTQTPKHLITATGQRVTLRCSPRSGDLSVYWYQQSLDQGLQFLIQYYNGEERAKGNILERFSAQQFPDLHSELNLSSLELGDSALYFCASSQGLAGFEQFFGPGTRLTVL.

This clone has just one count. The J gene is TRBJ2-7, the V gene TRBV5-4; 11 nucleotides align to TRBD2. The V and J ends lost 3 bases and 3 bases, in that order; junction bases with no gene match: 8. CDR1 SGHNT and CDR2 YYREEE come from the germline V gene (reference sequence). CDR3 size: 16 residues. CDR3 loop: CASSSLTSGVLYEQYF. In DNA form, the CDR3 reads TGTGCCAGCAGCTCGTTGACTAGCGGGGTTCTCTACGAGCAGTACTTC.

The chain carries TRBV6-4 and TRBJ2-6, with a weak D call TRBD1 (5 bases). This CDR3 comprises 16 residues. Trimming shortened V by 0 bases and J by 4 bases, and 10 bases separated the two germline ends. Per germline, CDR1 MRHNA and CDR2 SNTAGT. This CDR3 reads CASSDSIGVGANVLTF. The DNA of the CDR3 is TGTGCCAGCAGTGACTCGATAGGGGTCGGGGCCAACGTCCTGACTTTC.